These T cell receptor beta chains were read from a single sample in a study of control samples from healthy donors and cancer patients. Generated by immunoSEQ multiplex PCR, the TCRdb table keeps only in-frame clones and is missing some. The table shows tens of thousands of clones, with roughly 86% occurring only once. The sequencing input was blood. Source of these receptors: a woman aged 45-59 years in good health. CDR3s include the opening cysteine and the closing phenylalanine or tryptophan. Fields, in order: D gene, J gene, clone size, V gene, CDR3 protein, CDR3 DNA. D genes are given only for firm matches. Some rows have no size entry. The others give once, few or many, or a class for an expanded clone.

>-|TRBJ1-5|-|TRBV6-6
CASTPDRGLRPQHF
TGTGCCAGCACCCCCGACCGTGGACTTCGGCCCCAGCATTTT
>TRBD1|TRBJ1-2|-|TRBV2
CASSAGQDYGYTF
TGTGCCAGCAGTGCGGGACAGGACTATGGCTACACCTTC
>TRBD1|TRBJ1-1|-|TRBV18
CASSPDRTGVNTEAFF
TGTGCCAGCTCACCCGACCGGACAGGAGTGAACACTGAAGCTTTCTTT
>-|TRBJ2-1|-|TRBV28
CASSPDPLSSYNEQFF
TGTGCCAGCAGTCCCGACCCCCTGAGCTCCTACAATGAGCAGTTCTTC
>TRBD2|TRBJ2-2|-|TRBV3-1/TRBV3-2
CASSQGTSGGTGELFF
TGTGCCAGCAGCCAAGGGACTAGCGGGGGAACCGGGGAGCTGTTTTTT
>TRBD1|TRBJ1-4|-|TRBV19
CASTGTGVEKLFF
TGTGCCAGTACGGGGACAGGGGTTGAAAAACTGTTTTTT
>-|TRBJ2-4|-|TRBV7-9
CASSFHGESLVEAKNIQYF
TGTGCCAGCAGCTTCCATGGGGAGTCCCTAGTCGAAGCCAAAAACATTCAGTACTTC
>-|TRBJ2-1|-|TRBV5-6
CASSWNSNEQFF
TGTGCCAGCAGCTGGAATTCCAATGAGCAGTTCTTC
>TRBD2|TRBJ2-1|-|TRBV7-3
CASSPGLGNEQFF
TGTGCCAGCAGCCCGGGACTAGGCAATGAGCAGTTCTTC
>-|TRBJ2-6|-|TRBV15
CATSRVRQGILVLTF
TGTGCCACCAGCAGAGTTAGGCAGGGGATACTCGTCCTGACTTTC
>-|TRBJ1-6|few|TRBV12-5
CASGLVWISTSSYNSPLHF
TGTGCTAGTGGTTTGGTATGGATTTCGACTAGCTCCTATAATTCACCCCTCCACTTT
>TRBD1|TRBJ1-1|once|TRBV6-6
CASSPPTGSAFF
TGTGCCAGCAGTCCACCGACAGGGTCAGCTTTCTTT
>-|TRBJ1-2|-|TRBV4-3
CASSQDLVGNYGYTF
TGCGCCAGCAGCCAAGATCTTGTGGGAAACTATGGCTACACCTTC
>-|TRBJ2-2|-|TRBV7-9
CASSSGQRKGLQDTGELFF
TGTGCCAGCAGCTCCGGACAGCGTAAAGGACTACAGGACACCGGGGAGCTGTTTTTT
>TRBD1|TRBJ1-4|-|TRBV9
CASSPSGTVNEKLFF
TGTGCCAGCAGCCCTTCCGGGACAGTTAATGAAAAACTGTTTTTT
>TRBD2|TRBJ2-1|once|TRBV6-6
CASSYNPSGGWGGFF
TGTGCCAGCAGTTACAACCCTAGCGGGGGGTGGGGCGGTTTCTTC
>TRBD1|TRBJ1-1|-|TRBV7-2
CASSQQTGTGGLGTEAFF
TGTGCCAGCAGCCAACAGACCGGGACAGGGGGGCTGGGGACTGAAGCTTTCTTT
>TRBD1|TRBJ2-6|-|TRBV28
CASSWDRGSSGANVLTF
TGTGCCAGCAGTTGGGACAGGGGAAGCTCTGGGGCCAACGTCCTGACTTTC
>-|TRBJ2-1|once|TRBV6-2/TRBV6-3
CASSSEGLSYNEQFF
TGTGCCAGCAGTTCCGAGGGCCTCTCCTACAATGAGCAGTTCTTC
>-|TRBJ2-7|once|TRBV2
CASYDNVAYEQYF
TGTGCCAGTTACGACAATGTCGCCTACGAGCAGTACTTC
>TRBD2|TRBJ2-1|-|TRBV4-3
CASSRTGTNNEQFF
TGCGCCAGCAGCCGAACCGGGACTAATAATGAGCAGTTCTTC
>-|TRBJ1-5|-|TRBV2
CASSERFRYSNQPQHF
TGTGCCAGCAGTGAACGGTTTAGATATAGCAATCAGCCCCAGCATTTT
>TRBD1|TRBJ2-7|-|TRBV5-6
CASSWTGWGTYEQYF
TGTGCCAGCAGCTGGACAGGGTGGGGAACCTACGAGCAGTACTTC
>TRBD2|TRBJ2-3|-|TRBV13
CASSFWRGDLLSSTDTQYF
TGTGCCAGCAGCTTTTGGCGGGGGGACTTATTGTCTAGCACAGATACGCAGTATTTT
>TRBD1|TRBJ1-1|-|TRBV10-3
CAISGAGDRAPMNTEAFF
TGTGCCATCAGCGGGGCCGGAGACAGGGCTCCAATGAACACTGAAGCTTTCTTT
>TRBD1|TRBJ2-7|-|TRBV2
CASSNFGTGVLGEQYF
TGTGCCAGCAGTAATTTTGGGACAGGAGTTCTGGGGGAGCAGTACTTC
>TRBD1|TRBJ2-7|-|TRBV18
CASSQSRDRGIHEQYF
TGTGCCAGCTCACAAAGCCGGGACAGGGGTATACACGAGCAGTACTTC
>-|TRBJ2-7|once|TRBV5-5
CASSLPWGASSYEQYF
TGTGCCAGCAGCTTACCGTGGGGGGCAAGCTCCTACGAGCAGTACTTC
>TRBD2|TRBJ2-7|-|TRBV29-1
CSVEIAGDEQYF
TGCAGCGTCGAGATAGCGGGCGACGAGCAGTACTTC
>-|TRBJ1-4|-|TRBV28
CASSFSGGGRNEKLFF
TGTGCCAGCAGTTTTTCAGGTGGGGGCCGGAATGAAAAACTGTTTTTT
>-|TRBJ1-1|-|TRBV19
CASSTPVGVGTEAFF
TGTGCCAGTAGTACCCCCGTTGGGGTTGGCACTGAAGCTTTCTTT
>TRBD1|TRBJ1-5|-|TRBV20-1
CSASNGRGNQPQHF
TGCAGTGCTAGTAACGGCAGGGGGAATCAGCCCCAGCATTTT
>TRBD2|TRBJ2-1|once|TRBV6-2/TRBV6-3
CASSPHGGANNEQFF
TGTGCCAGCAGCCCCCACGGGGGGGCAAACAATGAGCAGTTCTTC
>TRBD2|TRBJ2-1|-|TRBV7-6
CASTRAGGFSAEQFF
TGTGCCAGCACCCGAGCGGGGGGGTTTAGTGCTGAGCAGTTCTTC
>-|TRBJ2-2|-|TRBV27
CASGTAQKAGELFF
TGTGCCAGCGGAACGGCACAGAAGGCCGGGGAGCTGTTTTTT
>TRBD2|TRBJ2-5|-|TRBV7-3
CASSLGLAGGETQYF
TGTGCCAGCAGCTTAGGGCTAGCGGGGGGCGAGACCCAGTACTTC
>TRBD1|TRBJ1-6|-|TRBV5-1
CASSLAGDRGLSPLHF
TGCGCCAGCAGCTTGGCCGGGGACAGGGGACTCTCACCCCTCCACTTT
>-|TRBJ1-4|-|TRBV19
CASRTEAGSTNEKLFF
TGTGCCAGTAGGACGGAGGCAGGCTCAACTAATGAAAAACTGTTTTTT
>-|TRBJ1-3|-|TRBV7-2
CASSSLDSSGNTIYF
TGTGCCAGCAGCTCCCTAGACAGCTCTGGAAACACCATATATTTT
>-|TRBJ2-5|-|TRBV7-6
CASSQQYGQQETQYF
TGTGCCAGCAGCCAACAATACGGACAGCAAGAGACCCAGTACTTC
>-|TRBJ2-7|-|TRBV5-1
CASPPRAGRPSYEQYF
TGCGCCAGCCCCCCAAGGGCGGGACGTCCTTCCTACGAGCAGTACTTC